A selection of T cell receptor beta chains follows, all from one sample in a study of neurological immune-mediated disorders. Each CDR3 protein gets one entry after TCRdb re-called the 5' RACE reads with MiXCR. The data hold tens of thousands of distinct CDR3 sequences, with 2% to 2.5% observed a single time. Material for sequencing was PBMCs. These receptors originate from a man aged 45-65 years with multiple sclerosis. CDR3s include the opening cysteine and the closing phenylalanine or tryptophan. A D gene is named only where the DNA matches it firmly. The listing skips clone size in some rows; elsewhere it reads once, few, many or a size class.

v_gene,j_gene,d_gene,abundance,CDR3aa,CDR3nt
TRBV11-2,TRBJ1-1,.,many,CASSFGPGRLNTEAFF,TGTGCCAGCAGCTTCGGACCGGGACGATTGAACACTGAAGCTTTCTTT
TRBV4-3,TRBJ1-2,.,many,CASSQGRLRGGGGPMLNGYTF,TGCGCCAGCAGCCAAGGAAGGCTTAGGGGGGGAGGAGGCCCAATGCTAAATGGCTACACCTTC
TRBV6-2/TRBV6-3,TRBJ2-7,TRBD2,many,CASRSRAGGSYEQYF,TGTGCCAGCAGGTCCCGTGCGGGGGGTTCCTACGAGCAGTACTTC
TRBV20-1,TRBJ2-1,.,many,CSASSRSSYNEQFF,TGCAGTGCTAGTTCTAGGAGCTCCTACAATGAGCAGTTCTTC
TRBV5-6,TRBJ2-2,.,many,CASSAPEINTGELFF,TGTGCCAGCAGCGCTCCCGAGATTAACACCGGGGAGCTGTTTTTT
TRBV10-3,TRBJ1-4,.,many,CAISEGGNNEKLFF,TGTGCCATCAGTGAAGGGGGTAATAATGAAAAACTGTTTTTT
TRBV20-1,TRBJ1-6,.,many,CSARAKESYNSPLHF,TGCAGTGCTAGGGCTAAGGAGAGTTATAATTCACCCCTCCACTTT
TRBV12-3/TRBV12-4,TRBJ2-3,.,many,CATGRLDTQYF,TGTGCCACCGGACGGTTAGATACGCAGTATTTT
TRBV18,TRBJ1-1,.,many,CASSPLMSMNTEAFF,TGTGCCAGCTCACCACTGATGAGCATGAACACTGAAGCTTTCTTT
TRBV20-1,TRBJ1-6,.,many,CSARDLRVDNSPLHF,TGCAGTGCTAGAGATCTCAGGGTGGATAATTCACCCCTCCACTTT
TRBV14,TRBJ2-3,TRBD2,many,CASSYGTSGTDTQYF,TGTGCCAGCAGCTATGGGACTAGCGGCACAGATACGCAGTATTTT
TRBV21-1,TRBJ2-3,.,many,CASSKLRGNF,TGTGCCAGCAGCAAATTAAGGGGAAATTTT
TRBV6-5,TRBJ1-6,.,many,CASTGGLNSPLHF,TGTGCCAGCACGGGGGGCCTGAATTCACCCCTCCACTTT
TRBV9,TRBJ2-3,TRBD2,many,CASSVEAGGWGSTDTQYF,TGTGCCAGCAGCGTAGAAGCGGGGGGGTGGGGTAGCACAGATACGCAGTATTTT
TRBV5-1,TRBJ2-5,.,many,CASSLGGKQETQYF,TGCGCCAGCAGCTTGGGAGGGAAACAAGAGACCCAGTACTTC
TRBV5-1,TRBJ1-6,TRBD1,many,CASMAATGGGSPLHF,TGCGCCAGCATGGCTGCGACAGGGGGAGGATCACCCCTCCACTTT
TRBV7-2,TRBJ2-7,TRBD1,many,CASSTQTGAEQYF,TGTGCCAGCAGCACCCAGACAGGGGCCGAGCAGTACTTC
TRBV27,TRBJ1-2,TRBD1,many,CASSRQGVRNRYTNYGYTF,TGTGCCAGCAGTCGGCAGGGGGTTCGAAACAGATATACTAACTATGGCTACACCTTC
TRBV6-1,TRBJ1-2,.,many,CASSEQGGYGYTF,TGTGCCAGCAGTGAACAGGGAGGCTATGGCTACACCTTC
TRBV5-1,TRBJ2-7,.,many,CASSLHTSEQYF,TGCGCCAGCAGCTTGCACACGAGCGAGCAGTACTTC
TRBV5-5,TRBJ2-6,.,many,CASSLVGGGANVLTF,TGTGCCAGCAGCTTGGTGGGTGGTGGGGCCAACGTCCTGACTTTC
TRBV5-6,TRBJ1-2,TRBD1,many,CASSWDRANYGYTF,TGTGCCAGCAGCTGGGACAGGGCCAACTATGGCTACACCTTC
TRBV12-3/TRBV12-4,TRBJ2-1,TRBD2,many,CASSLGGGLYNEQFF,TGTGCCAGCAGTTTAGGCGGGGGACTCTACAATGAGCAGTTCTTC
TRBV24-1,TRBJ2-1,.,medium-sized,CATSDFLTPAQFF,TGTGCCACCAGTGATTTCCTTACCCCGGCGCAGTTCTTC
TRBV20-1,TRBJ2-1,TRBD2,many,CSARLTGGARNEQFF,TGCAGTGCTAGACTTACCGGGGGGGCCCGGAATGAGCAGTTCTTC
TRBV6-5,TRBJ2-5,.,many,CASSYRRLQETQYF,TGTGCCAGCAGTTACCGCAGACTACAAGAGACCCAGTACTTC
TRBV7-9,TRBJ2-2,.,few,CASSTPERIGELFF,TGTGCCAGCAGCACACCCGAACGGATCGGGGAGCTGTTTTTT
TRBV18,TRBJ2-1,TRBD2,many,CASSPQAGGPNEQFF,TGTGCCAGCTCACCTCAAGCGGGGGGGCCGAATGAGCAGTTCTTC
TRBV6-5,TRBJ1-6,TRBD1,many,CASSRGWRSPLHF,TGTGCCAGCTCCAGGGGGTGGCGTTCACCCCTCCACTTT
TRBV7-6,TRBJ2-5,TRBD2,many,CASSLRLAGDEETQYF,TGTGCCAGCAGCTTAAGACTAGCGGGGGATGAAGAGACCCAGTACTTC
TRBV5-1,TRBJ2-7,TRBD1,many,CASSLGTGKLDEQYF,TGCGCCAGCAGCTTGGGGACAGGGAAGCTCGACGAGCAGTACTTC
TRBV21-1,TRBJ2-7,.,many,CARAEGSYEQYF,TGTGCCAGGGCGGAGGGTTCCTACGAGCAGTACTTC
TRBV9,TRBJ2-2,TRBD1,many,CASSVLDRGNTGELFF,TGTGCCAGCAGCGTCCTGGACAGGGGTAACACCGGGGAGCTGTTTTTT
TRBV6-2/TRBV6-3,TRBJ2-4,TRBD1,many,CASGRGRVKNIQYF,TGTGCCAGCGGAAGGGGGCGCGTCAAAAACATTCAGTACTTC
TRBV5-5,TRBJ2-5,TRBD1,many,CASSWLGTEETQYF,TGTGCCAGCAGCTGGCTCGGGACAGAAGAGACCCAGTACTTC
TRBV7-2,TRBJ2-7,TRBD2,many,CASSRTSGGASSYEQYF,TGTGCCAGCAGTAGGACTAGCGGGGGAGCGAGCTCCTACGAGCAGTACTTC
TRBV7-9,TRBJ2-5,TRBD1,many,CASNVGQQETQYF,TGTGCCAGCAATGTGGGACAGCAAGAGACCCAGTACTTC
TRBV2,TRBJ2-7,.,many,CASSDKVGGGEQYF,TGTGCCAGCAGTGACAAAGTGGGGGGCGGCGAGCAGTACTTC
TRBV12-3/TRBV12-4,TRBJ2-4,.,many,CASSFAGAKGIQYF,TGTGCCAGCAGTTTCGCGGGGGCTAAAGGGATTCAGTACTTC
TRBV4-1,TRBJ1-6,.,many,CASSQVPPQAVLNSPLHF,TGCGCCAGCAGTCAAGTCCCCCCTCAGGCAGTCCTTAATTCACCCCTCCACTTT
TRBV5-1,TRBJ2-7,.,many,CASSLGTHGYEQYF,TGCGCCAGCAGCTTGGGGACACACGGCTACGAGCAGTACTTC
TRBV5-1,TRBJ1-4,.,many,CASSLLGTDEKLFF,TGCGCCAGCAGCTTGTTAGGGACGGATGAAAAACTGTTTTTT
TRBV10-3,TRBJ2-3,TRBD1,many,CAIRETGVTDTQYF,TGTGCCATCAGAGAGACAGGGGTCACAGATACGCAGTATTTT
TRBV6-2/TRBV6-3,TRBJ1-5,.,many,CASSYGRSLGNQPQHF,TGTGCCAGCAGTTACGGGCGGAGCTTAGGCAATCAGCCCCAGCATTTT
TRBV7-9,TRBJ1-5,.,many,CASSLRLGAPQHF,TGTGCCAGCAGCTTAAGACTTGGCGCGCCCCAGCATTTT
TRBV5-4,TRBJ2-1,.,.,CASSSDSSSYNEQFF,TGTGCCAGCAGCTCAGATAGTAGCTCCTACAATGAGCAGTTCTTC